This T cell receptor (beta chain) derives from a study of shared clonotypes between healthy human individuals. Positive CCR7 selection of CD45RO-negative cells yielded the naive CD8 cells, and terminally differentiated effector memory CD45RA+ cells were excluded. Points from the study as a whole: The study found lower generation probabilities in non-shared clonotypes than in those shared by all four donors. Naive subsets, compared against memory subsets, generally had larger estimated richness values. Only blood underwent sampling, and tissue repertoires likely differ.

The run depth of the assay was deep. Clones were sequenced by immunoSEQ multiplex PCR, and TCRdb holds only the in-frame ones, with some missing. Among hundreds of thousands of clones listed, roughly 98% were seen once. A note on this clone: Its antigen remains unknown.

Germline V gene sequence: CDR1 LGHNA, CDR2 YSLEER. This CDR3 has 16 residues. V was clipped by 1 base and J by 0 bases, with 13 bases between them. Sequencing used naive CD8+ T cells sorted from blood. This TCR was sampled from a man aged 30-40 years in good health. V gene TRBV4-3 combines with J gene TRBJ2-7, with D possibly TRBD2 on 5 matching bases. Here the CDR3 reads CASSQAYGESSYEQYF. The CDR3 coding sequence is TGCGCCAGCAGCCAAGCGTACGGGGAAAGCTCCTACGAGCAGTACTTC.